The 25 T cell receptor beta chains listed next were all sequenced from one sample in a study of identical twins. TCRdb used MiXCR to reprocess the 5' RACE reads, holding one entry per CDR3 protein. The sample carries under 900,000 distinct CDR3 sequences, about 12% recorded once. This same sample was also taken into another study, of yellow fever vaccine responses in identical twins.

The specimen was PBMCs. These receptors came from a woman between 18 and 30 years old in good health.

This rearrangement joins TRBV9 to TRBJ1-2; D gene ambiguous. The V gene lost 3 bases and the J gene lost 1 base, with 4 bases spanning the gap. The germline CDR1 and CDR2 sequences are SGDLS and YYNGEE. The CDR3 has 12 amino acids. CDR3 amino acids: CASSAINYGYTF. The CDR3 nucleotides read TGTGCCAGCAGCGCCATTAACTATGGCTACACCTTC.

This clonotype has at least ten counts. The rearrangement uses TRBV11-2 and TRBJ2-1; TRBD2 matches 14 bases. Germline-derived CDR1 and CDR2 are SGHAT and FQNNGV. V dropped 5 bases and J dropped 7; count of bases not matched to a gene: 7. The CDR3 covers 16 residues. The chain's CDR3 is CASSRSRLAGGNEQFF. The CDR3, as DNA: TGTGCCAGCAGCCGATCTAGACTAGCGGGAGGGAATGAGCAGTTCTTC.

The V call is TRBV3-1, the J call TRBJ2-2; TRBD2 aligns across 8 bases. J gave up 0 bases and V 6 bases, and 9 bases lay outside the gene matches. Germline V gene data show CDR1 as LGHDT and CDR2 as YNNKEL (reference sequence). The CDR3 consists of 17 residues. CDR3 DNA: TGTGCCAGCAGGTTATCGGCGGGAGGCACGAACACCGGGGAGCTGTTTTTT. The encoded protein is CASRLSAGGTNTGELFF.

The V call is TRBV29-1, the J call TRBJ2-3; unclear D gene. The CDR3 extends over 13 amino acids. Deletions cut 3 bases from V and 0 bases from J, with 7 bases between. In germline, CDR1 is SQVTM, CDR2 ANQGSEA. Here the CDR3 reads CSVDRISTDTQYF. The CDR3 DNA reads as TGCAGCGTTGACAGGATTAGCACAGATACGCAGTATTTT.

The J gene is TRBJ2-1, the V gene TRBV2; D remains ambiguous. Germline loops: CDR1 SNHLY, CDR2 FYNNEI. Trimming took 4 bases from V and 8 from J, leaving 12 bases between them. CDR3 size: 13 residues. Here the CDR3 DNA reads TGTGCCAGCAGTGTGGTGTTAGTCGATGAGCAGTTCTTC. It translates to CASSVVLVDEQFF. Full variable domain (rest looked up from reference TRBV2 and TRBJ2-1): EPEVTQTPSHQVTQMGQEVILRCVPISNHLYFYWYRQILGQKVEFLVSFYNNEISEKSEIFDDQFSVERPDGSNFTLKIRSTKLEDSAMYFCASSVVLVDEQFFGPGTRLTVL.

CDR3 nucleotides: TGTGCCAGCAGTGACCCCAGGGGTGCAGATACGCAGTATTTT. It codes for CASSDPRGADTQYF. The rearrangement joins TRBV5-8 to TRBJ2-3, with D possibly TRBD1 on 6 matching bases. Trimming stripped 5 bases from V and 4 bases from J, with 14 bases between. Germline CDR1 is SGHTS and CDR2 is YDEGEE. This CDR3 is built from 14 residues.

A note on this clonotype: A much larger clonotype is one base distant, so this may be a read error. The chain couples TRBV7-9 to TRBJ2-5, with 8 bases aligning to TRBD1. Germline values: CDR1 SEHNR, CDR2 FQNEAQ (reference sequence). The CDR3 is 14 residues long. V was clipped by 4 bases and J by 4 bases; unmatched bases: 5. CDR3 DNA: TGTGCCAGCAGCTCCGGACAGGGAGCAGAGACCCAGTACTTC. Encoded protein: CASSSGQGAETQYF.

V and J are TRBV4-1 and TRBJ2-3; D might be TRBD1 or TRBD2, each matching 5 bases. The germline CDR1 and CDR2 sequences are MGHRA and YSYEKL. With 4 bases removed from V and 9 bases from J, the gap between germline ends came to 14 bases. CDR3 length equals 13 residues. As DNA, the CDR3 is TGCGCCAGCAGCCCTGAAACGTGGGACACGCAGTATTTT. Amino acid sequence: CASSPETWDTQYF.

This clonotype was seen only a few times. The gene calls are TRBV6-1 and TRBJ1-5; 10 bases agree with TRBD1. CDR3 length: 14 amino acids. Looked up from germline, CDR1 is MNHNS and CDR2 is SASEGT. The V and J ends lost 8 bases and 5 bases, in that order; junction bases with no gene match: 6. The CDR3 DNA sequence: TGTGCCAGCGGGGGGACAGGGGTCTATCAGCCCCAGCATTTT. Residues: CASGGTGVYQPQHF.

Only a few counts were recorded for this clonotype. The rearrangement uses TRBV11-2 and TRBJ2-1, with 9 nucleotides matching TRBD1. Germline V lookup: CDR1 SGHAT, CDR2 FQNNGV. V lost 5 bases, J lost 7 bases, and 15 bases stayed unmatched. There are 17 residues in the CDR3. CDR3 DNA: TGTGCCAGCAGCGAACTCCCGGGACAGGGTCCTCGAAATGAGCAGTTCTTC. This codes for CASSELPGQGPRNEQFF.

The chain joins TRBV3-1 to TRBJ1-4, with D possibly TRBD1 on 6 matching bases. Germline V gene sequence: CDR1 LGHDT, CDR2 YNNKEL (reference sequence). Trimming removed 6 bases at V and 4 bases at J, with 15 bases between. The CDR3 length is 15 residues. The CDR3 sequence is CASSSPGAVNEKLFF. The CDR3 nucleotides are TGTGCCAGCAGTTCCCCAGGGGCAGTTAATGAAAAACTGTTTTTT.

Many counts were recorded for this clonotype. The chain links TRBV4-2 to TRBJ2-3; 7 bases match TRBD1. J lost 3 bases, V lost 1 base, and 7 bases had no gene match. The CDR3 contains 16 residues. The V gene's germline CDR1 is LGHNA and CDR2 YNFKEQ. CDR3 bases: TGTGCCAGCAGCCAAGGTGTGGGACAGAAGACAGATACGCAGTATTTT. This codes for CASSQGVGQKTDTQYF.

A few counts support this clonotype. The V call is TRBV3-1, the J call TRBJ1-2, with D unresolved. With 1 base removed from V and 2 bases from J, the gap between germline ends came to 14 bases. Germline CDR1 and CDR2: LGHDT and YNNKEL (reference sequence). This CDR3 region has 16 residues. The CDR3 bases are TGTGCCAGCAGCCAAGGCCAAGGGCCACTAAACTATGGCTACACCTTC. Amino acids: CASSQGQGPLNYGYTF.

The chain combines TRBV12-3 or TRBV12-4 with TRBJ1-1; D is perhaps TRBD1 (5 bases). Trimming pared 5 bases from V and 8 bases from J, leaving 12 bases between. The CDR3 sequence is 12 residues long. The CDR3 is CASSIGADEAFF. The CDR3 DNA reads TGTGCCAGCAGTATCGGGGCAGACGAAGCTTTCTTT.

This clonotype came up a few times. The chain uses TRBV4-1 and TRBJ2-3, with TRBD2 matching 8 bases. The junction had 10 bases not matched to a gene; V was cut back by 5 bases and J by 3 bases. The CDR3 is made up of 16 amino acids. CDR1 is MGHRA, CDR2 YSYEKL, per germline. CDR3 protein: CASSNPSGRMTDTQYF. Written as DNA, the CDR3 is TGCGCCAGCAGCAATCCGAGCGGGAGAATGACAGATACGCAGTATTTT.

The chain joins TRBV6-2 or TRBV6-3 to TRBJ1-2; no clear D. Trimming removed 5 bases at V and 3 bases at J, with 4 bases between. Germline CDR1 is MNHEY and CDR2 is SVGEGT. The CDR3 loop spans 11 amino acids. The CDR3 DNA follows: TGTGCCAGCAGTCAGCACTATGGCTACACCTTC. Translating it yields CASSQHYGYTF.

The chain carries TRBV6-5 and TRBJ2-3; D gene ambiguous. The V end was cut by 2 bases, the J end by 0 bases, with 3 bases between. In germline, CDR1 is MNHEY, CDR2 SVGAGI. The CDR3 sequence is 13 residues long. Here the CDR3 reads CASSYQSTDTQYF. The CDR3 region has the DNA TGTGCCAGCAGTTACCAAAGCACAGATACGCAGTATTTT.

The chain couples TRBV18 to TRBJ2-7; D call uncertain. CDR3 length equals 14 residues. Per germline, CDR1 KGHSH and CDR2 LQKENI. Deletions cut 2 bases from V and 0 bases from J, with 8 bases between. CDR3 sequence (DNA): TGTGCCAGCTCACCAGGACGAACCTCCTACGAGCAGTACGTC. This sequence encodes CASSPGRTSYEQYV.

The CDR3, as DNA: TGCAGTGCTAGATGGGGGGGACAAATGAACACTGAAGCTTTCTTT. It encodes CSARWGGQMNTEAFF. This chain connects TRBV20-1 to TRBJ1-1; D may be TRBD1 (6 bases). There are 15 residues in the CDR3. Germline CDR1 is DFQATT and CDR2 is SNEGSKA (reference sequence). Trimming left V 2 bases short and J 0 bases short, with 13 bases between.

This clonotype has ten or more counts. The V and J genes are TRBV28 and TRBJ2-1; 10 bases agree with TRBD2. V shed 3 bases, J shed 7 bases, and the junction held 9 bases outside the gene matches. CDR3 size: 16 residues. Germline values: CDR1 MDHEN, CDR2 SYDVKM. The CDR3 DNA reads TGTGCCAGCAGTTTGGTTGGTAGCGGGAGGTTTAATGAGCAGTTCTTC. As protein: CASSLVGSGRFNEQFF.

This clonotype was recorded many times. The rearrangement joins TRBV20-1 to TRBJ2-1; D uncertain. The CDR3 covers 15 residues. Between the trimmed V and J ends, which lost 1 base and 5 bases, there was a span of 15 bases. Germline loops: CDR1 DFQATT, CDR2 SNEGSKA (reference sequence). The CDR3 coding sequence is TGCAGTGCTAGAGCCCCAGGATTAGCCGACAATGAGCAGTTCTTC. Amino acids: CSARAPGLADNEQFF.

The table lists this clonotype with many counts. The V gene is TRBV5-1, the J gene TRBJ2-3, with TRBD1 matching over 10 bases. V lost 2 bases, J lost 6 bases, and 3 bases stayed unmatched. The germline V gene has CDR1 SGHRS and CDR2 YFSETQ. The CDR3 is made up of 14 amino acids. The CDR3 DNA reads TGCGCCAGCAGCTTAGGACAGGGGGTGGATACGCAGTATTTT. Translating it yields CASSLGQGVDTQYF.

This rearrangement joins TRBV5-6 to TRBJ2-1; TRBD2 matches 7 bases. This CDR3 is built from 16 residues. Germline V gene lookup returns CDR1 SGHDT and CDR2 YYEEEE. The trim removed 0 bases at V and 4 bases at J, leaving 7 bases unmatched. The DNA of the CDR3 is TGTGCCAGCAGCTTGGTCGGACTAGGGCCATACAATGAGCAGTTCTTC. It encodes CASSLVGLGPYNEQFF.

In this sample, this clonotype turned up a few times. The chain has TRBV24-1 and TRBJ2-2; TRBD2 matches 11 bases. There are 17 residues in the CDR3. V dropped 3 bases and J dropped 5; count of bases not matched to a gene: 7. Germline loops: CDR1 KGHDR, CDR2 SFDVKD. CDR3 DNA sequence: TGTGCCACCAGTGATGCTGGCCGACTAGCGGGGACCGGGGAGCTGTTTTTT. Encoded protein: CATSDAGRLAGTGELFF.

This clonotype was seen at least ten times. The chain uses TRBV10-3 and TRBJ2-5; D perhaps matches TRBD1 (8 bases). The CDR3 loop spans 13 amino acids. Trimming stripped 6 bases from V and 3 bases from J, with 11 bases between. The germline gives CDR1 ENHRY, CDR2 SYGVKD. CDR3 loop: CAIRTGGEETQYF. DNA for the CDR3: TGTGCCATCAGAACAGGGGGGGAAGAGACCCAGTACTTC.